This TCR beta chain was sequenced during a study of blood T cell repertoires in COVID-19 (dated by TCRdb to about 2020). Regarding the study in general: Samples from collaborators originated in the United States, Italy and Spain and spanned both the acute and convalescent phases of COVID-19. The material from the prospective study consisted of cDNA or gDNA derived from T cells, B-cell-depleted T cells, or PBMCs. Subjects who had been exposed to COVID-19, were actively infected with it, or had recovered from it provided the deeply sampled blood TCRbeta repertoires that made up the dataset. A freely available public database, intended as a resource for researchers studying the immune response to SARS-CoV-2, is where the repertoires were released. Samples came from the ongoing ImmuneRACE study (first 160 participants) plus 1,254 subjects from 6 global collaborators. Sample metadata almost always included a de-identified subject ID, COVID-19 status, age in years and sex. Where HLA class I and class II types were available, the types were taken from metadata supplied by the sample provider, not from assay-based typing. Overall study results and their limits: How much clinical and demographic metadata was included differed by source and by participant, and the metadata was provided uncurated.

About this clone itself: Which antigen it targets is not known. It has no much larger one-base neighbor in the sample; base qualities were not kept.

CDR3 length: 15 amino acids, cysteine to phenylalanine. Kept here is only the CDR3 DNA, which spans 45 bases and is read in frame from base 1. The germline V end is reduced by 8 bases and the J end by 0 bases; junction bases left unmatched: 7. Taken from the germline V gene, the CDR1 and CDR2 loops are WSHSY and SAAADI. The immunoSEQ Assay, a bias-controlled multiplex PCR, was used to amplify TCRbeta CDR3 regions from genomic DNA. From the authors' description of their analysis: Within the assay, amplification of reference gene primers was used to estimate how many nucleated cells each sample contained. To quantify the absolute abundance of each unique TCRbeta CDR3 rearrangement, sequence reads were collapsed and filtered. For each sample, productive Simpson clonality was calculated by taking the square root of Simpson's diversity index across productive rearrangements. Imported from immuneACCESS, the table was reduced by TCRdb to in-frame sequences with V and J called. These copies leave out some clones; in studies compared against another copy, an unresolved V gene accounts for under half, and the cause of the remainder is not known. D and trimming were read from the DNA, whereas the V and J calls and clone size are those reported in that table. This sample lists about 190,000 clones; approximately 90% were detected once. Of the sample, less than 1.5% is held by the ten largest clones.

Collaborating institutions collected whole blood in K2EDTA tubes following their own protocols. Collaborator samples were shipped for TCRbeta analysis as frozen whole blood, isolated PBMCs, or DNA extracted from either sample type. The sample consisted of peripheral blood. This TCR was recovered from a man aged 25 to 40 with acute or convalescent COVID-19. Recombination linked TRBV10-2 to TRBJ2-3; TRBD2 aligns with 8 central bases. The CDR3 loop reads CASFLTGGSTDTQYF. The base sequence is TGCGCCAGCTTTTTGACGGGAGGGAGCACAGATACGCAGTATTTT.